This TCR beta chain was retrieved from a study of PD-L1 blockade in urothelial cancer. TCRdb keeps only in-frame clones here, not all; method: immunoSEQ multiplex PCR. The sample has approximately 44,000 clones, about 89% seen once. Study conclusions and caveats: At 3 weeks on treatment, tumor-associated clones expanded more with durable benefit.

Trimming shortened V by 0 bases and J by 4 bases, and 13 bases separated the two germline ends. Germline CDR1 is SGHRS and CDR2 is YFSETQ. CDR3 length equals 15 residues. With regard to this clone: The target antigen is unknown.

The time point: peripheral blood 6 weeks after treatment start. The origin of this receptor is a man between 70 and 80 years old with urothelial cancer. Sample: PBMCs, taken around atezolizumab (anti-PD-L1) treatment. The J gene is TRBJ2-5, the V gene TRBV5-1; D is possibly TRBD1 (6 bases). The CDR3 DNA reads as TGCGCCAGCAGCTTGGTGGCAGGGGTTGGAGAGACCCAGTACTTC. Its protein is CASSLVAGVGETQYF.